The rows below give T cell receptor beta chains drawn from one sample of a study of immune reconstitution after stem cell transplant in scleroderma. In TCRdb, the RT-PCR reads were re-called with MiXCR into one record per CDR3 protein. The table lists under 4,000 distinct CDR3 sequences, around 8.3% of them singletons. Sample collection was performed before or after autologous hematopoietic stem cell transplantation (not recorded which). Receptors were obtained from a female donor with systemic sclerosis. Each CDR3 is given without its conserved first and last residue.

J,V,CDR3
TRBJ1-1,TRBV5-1,ASSLGQGEAF
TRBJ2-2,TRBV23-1,ASRTGGDNTGELF
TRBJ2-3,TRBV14,ASSQVVGSTDTQY
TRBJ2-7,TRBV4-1,ASSQEGLAGGLL
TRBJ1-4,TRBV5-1,ASSGTGNEKLF
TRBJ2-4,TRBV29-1,SATTGQGTAKNIQY
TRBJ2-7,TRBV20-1,SAIRTGGSYEQY
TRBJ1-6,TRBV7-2,ASSTYNSPLH
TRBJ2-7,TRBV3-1,ASSQAGRDYEQY
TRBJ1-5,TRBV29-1,SVRGVGNQPQH
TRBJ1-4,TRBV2,ASSEWRGYEKLF
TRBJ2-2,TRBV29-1,SVEDSRGAGELF
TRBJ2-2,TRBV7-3,ASSLRDRATGELF
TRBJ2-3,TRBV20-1,SALGRRTDTQY
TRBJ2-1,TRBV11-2,ASSYSAGATYNEQF
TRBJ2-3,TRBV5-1,ASSFRRGGADTQY
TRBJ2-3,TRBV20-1,SARGGADTQY
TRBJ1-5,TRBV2,ASSVDRGGNQPQH
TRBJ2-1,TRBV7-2,ASSLVDSLYNEQF
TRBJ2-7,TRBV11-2,ASSLAGSPAGEQY
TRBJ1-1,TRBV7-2,ASSLDRNTEAF
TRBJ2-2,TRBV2,ASKRHDNTGELF
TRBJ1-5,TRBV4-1,ASSQVGTASPQMH
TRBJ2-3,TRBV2,ASSEIQATDTQY
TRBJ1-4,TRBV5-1,ASSQTPGTGFDNEKLF
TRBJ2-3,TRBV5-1,ASSTTRHTDTQY
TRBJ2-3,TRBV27,ASSLVGGTSTDTQY
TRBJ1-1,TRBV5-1,ASSVGDLSPEAF
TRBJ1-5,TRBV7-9,ASSLGEGVNQPQH
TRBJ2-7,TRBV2,ASSERSGIAYEQY
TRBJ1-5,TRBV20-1,SASTGINQPQH
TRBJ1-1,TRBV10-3,AISGWGQGEDWTEAF
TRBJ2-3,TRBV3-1,ASPTTSPADTQY
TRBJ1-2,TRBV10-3,AISESRGSYGYT
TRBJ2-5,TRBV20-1,SARSGGQETQY
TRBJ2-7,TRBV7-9,ASSGRDTSYEQY
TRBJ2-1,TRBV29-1,SVEGGATGVYNEQF
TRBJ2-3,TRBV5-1,ASGSSGGIDTQY
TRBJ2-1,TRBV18,ASSRGGNEQF
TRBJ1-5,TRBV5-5,ASSDGWYPAISPQH
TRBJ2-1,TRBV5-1,ASSLNGRRETYNEQF
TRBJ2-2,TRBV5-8,ASSLQGGTGELF
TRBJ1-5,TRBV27,ASSPGTEGGADQPQH
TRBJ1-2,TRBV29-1,SVEGGRDSYGYT
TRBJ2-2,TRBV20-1,SARAPRQGWTGELF
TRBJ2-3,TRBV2,ASSDPYRAAAQY
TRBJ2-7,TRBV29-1,SVVSGNEQY
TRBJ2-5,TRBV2,ASSTTRETQY
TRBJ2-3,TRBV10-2,ASSESGGTDTQY
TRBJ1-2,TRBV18,ASSSPGDRATGYGYT
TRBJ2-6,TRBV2,ASSGNSGANVLT
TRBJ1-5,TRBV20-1,SVGGKDNQPQH
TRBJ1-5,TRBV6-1,ATQTGLSNQPQH